These 20 T cell receptor beta chains came from one sample sequenced in a study of T cells after somatic rescue of genetic block. TCRdb keeps only in-frame clones here, not all; method: immunoSEQ multiplex PCR. The sample comprises roughly 120,000 clones, about 89% of which are singletons, and 1.4% to 1.5% rests with the top ten. Source material: peripheral blood mononuclear cells (PBMCs). The source of these receptors is a woman between 18 and 30 years old.

On this clone itself: This sample includes further DNA sequences coding for the same CDR3. The V gene is TRBV14, the J gene TRBJ1-1; D is unresolved. The CDR3 covers 13 residues. Germline CDR1 reads SGHDN; CDR2 reads FVKESK. Trimming removed 1 base from V and 1 base from J, with 4 bases in between. This chain's CDR3 is CASSQGRNTEAFF. The CDR3 nucleotides read TGTGCCAGCAGCCAAGGTCGGAACACTGAAGCTTTCTTT.

V and J are TRBV10-3 and TRBJ1-1, with TRBD1 as a possible D gene (6 bases). V lost 3 bases to trimming and J lost 1 base, with 9 bases between them. The CDR3 spans 14 residues. Germline V gives CDR1 ENHRY, CDR2 SYGVKD. The CDR3 DNA reads as TGTGCCATCAGTGAAGGACAGCCGAACACTGAAGCTTTCTTT. Translated, it gives CAISEGQPNTEAFF.

The chain carries TRBV19 and TRBJ2-3, with TRBD2 matching over 13 bases. The CDR3 has 15 residues. The germline V gene encodes CDR1 LNHDA and CDR2 SQIVND (reference sequence). V was pared by 6 bases and J by 2 bases, with 2 bases of the junction left unmatched. The CDR3 nucleotides read TGTGCCAGTAGACTAGCGGGGGGGAACACAGATACGCAGTATTTT. Residues: CASRLAGGNTDTQYF. The full variable domain, its missing parts supplied by reference TRBV19 and TRBJ2-3, is DGGITQSPKYLFRKEGQNVTLSCEQNLNHDAMYWYRQDPGQGLRLIYYSQIVNDFQKGDIAEGYSVSREKKESFPLTVTSAQKNPTAFYLCASRLAGGNTDTQYFGPGTRLTVL.

The V and J genes are TRBV7-9 and TRBJ1-5; 8 bases fit TRBD1. The ends lost 10 bases at V and 4 bases at J; junction bases unmatched: 18. The V gene's germline CDR1 is SEHNR and CDR2 FQNEAQ (reference sequence). There are 17 residues in the CDR3. This CDR3 is CATTPSTGVGSNQPQHF. DNA for the CDR3: TGTGCCACCACGCCCTCGACAGGGGTAGGCTCGAATCAGCCCCAGCATTTT.

The J gene is TRBJ1-1, the V gene TRBV19; a possible D gene is TRBD1 (5 bases). Germline loops: CDR1 LNHDA, CDR2 SQIVND (reference sequence). CDR3 length: 14 amino acids. V was cut by 6 bases and J by 6 bases, with 17 bases left in between. The CDR3 sequence: CASRRGPGTPEAFF. In DNA, the CDR3 is TGTGCCAGTAGGCGGGGACCTGGGACCCCTGAAGCTTTCTTT.

The chain links TRBV5-5 to TRBJ2-2; 7 bases are a match to TRBD1. The CDR3 is 16 amino acids. Per germline, CDR1 SGHKS and CDR2 YYEKEE (reference sequence). Losses at the gene ends were 2 bases for V and 3 bases for J; bases not matched to a gene: 7. The CDR3 bases are TGTGCCAGCAGCTTCAACAGGGGTCCGGACACCGGGGAGCTGTTTTTT. It codes for CASSFNRGPDTGELFF.

As for this clone: Other DNA sequences in this sample translate to the same CDR3. The rearrangement joins TRBV28 to TRBJ2-7; D gene unclear. CDR3 length: 11 amino acids. V was clipped by 6 bases and J by 7 bases, with 10 bases between them. Germline-derived CDR1 and CDR2 are MDHEN and SYDVKM. The CDR3 here is CASSPLGEQYF. The CDR3 DNA is TGTGCCAGCAGCCCCTTGGGGGAGCAGTACTTC.

The V gene is TRBV19, the J gene TRBJ1-4; a possible D gene is TRBD1 (5 bases). Germline assignment: CDR1 LNHDA and CDR2 SQIVND (reference sequence). The CDR3 sequence is 15 residues long. Trimming stripped 1 base from V and 7 bases from J, with 13 bases between. In nucleotides, the CDR3 is TGTGCCAGTAGTATAGTGGGCAGGGTGCCTGAAAAACTGTTTTTT. Translation: CASSIVGRVPEKLFF.

The rearrangement links TRBV4-3 to TRBJ2-1; a possible D gene is TRBD2 (6 bases). The CDR3 has 14 amino acids. Germline V CDR1 and CDR2: LGHNA, YSLEER. The V and J ends lost 1 base and 8 bases respectively, with 12 bases between them. CDR3 coding DNA: TGCGCCAGCAGCCAAGGCGGGGACCCCGATGAGCAGTTCTTC. Amino acid sequence: CASSQGGDPDEQFF.

The chain combines TRBV10-2 with TRBJ2-3; 7 bases agree with TRBD1. The CDR3 length is 15 residues. The germline V gene has CDR1 WSHSY and CDR2 SAAADI. V shed 5 bases and J 1 base; nucleotides not matched to a gene: 6. DNA of the CDR3: TGCGCCAGCAGTTTACTCGGGACAGGCACAGATACGCAGTATTTT. Residues: CASSLLGTGTDTQYF.

The rearrangement uses TRBV5-1 and TRBJ2-6; perhaps TRBD1 as D (5 bases). The CDR3 has 17 amino acids. CDR1 is SGHRS and CDR2 is YFSETQ in the germline V gene. V was cut by 4 bases and J by 0 bases, with 14 bases left in between. The CDR3 here is CASSLSQVLSGANVLTF. DNA of the CDR3: TGCGCCAGCAGCCTCTCACAGGTCCTCTCTGGGGCCAACGTCCTGACTTTC.

The chain links TRBV5-1 to TRBJ2-2; 12 bases map to TRBD2. Per the germline V gene, CDR1 is SGHRS and CDR2 is YFSETQ. V was clipped by 3 bases and J by 7 bases; unmatched bases: 7. The CDR3 covers 16 residues. CDR3 sequence: CASSSASGGAGGELFF. DNA for the CDR3: TGCGCCAGCAGCTCCGCTAGCGGGGGGGCCGGCGGGGAGCTGTTTTTT.

This chain links TRBV5-1 with TRBJ2-7; maybe TRBD2 (5 bases). This CDR3 has 14 amino acids. V was pared by 0 bases and J by 2 bases, with 9 bases between. Per the germline V gene, CDR1 is SGHRS and CDR2 is YFSETQ. The DNA of the CDR3 is TGCGCCAGCAGCTTGGACAGCGGCGCCTACGAGCAGTACTTC. This encodes CASSLDSGAYEQYF.

The V and J genes are TRBV30 and TRBJ1-2, with no clear D. Germline V gene lookup returns CDR1 GTSNPN and CDR2 SVGIG (reference sequence). The length of the CDR3 is 12 residues. Trimming left V 2 bases short and J 4 bases short, with 8 bases between. The CDR3 sequence is CAWSISSYGYTF. DNA of the CDR3: TGTGCCTGGAGTATAAGTAGCTATGGCTACACCTTC.

The chain links TRBV30 to TRBJ2-3; 8 bases are shared with TRBD2. Germline assignment: CDR1 GTSNPN and CDR2 SVGIG (reference sequence). The CDR3 runs to 15 residues. Trimming took 5 bases from V and 6 from J; bases not matched to a gene: 13. As DNA, the CDR3 is TGTGCCTGGGCTTTCAGCGGGAGATCCTGGGATACGCAGTATTTT. It codes for CAWAFSGRSWDTQYF.

In regard to this clone: In the same sample, other DNA sequences code for this CDR3. This chain connects TRBV6-1 to TRBJ1-1; D not certain. Germline values: CDR1 MNHNS, CDR2 SASEGT. Trimming stripped 5 bases from V and 1 base from J, with 14 bases between. The length of the CDR3 is 15 residues. The CDR3 region has the DNA TGTGCCAGCAGTCCCCAAGGACCCGCGAACACTGAAGCTTTCTTT. Protein sequence: CASSPQGPANTEAFF.

The chain has TRBV4-2 and TRBJ2-2; D gene uncertain. The CDR3 has 15 residues. Trimming took off 2 bases at V and 2 bases at J, with 9 bases between the two ends. Germline V lookup: CDR1 LGHNA, CDR2 YNFKEQ. This CDR3 is CASSQPDPNTGELFF. DNA for the CDR3: TGTGCCAGCAGCCAACCCGACCCTAACACCGGGGAGCTGTTTTTT.

This chain links TRBV18 with TRBJ1-1; D uncertain. The CDR3 contains 17 residues. Trimming stripped 3 bases from V and 2 bases from J, with 19 bases between. Germline V gene lookup returns CDR1 KGHSH and CDR2 LQKENI. The CDR3 DNA reads TGTGCCAGCTCACCGTTTTCCCGGGCAGCCATAAACACTGAAGCTTTCTTT. Its translation: CASSPFSRAAINTEAFF.

This chain uses TRBV18 with TRBJ2-2; TRBD2 matches at 13 bases. The CDR3 runs to 20 residues. V lost 5 bases, J lost 0 bases, and 12 bases stayed unmatched. Germline-derived CDR1 and CDR2 are KGHSH and LQKENI. The CDR3: CASSLLSTSGGISNTGELFF. The CDR3 region has the DNA TGTGCCAGCTCATTGCTATCGACTAGCGGGGGGATATCGAACACCGGGGAGCTGTTTTTT.

J is TRBJ2-5 and V is TRBV2, with D perhaps matching TRBD2 (6 bases). Germline-derived CDR1 and CDR2 are SNHLY and FYNNEI. V was cut by 6 bases and J by 5 bases, with 19 bases left in between. CDR3 size: 15 residues. The CDR3 is CASSPTAGGGETQYF. The CDR3 DNA reads as TGTGCCAGCAGCCCAACCGCGGGTGGGGGGGAGACCCAGTACTTC.